This entry describes one TCR beta chain. Its specificity is unknown. In building TCR beta libraries, iRepertoire HTBI primers were used together with Arm-PCR of CDR3 regions. As originally analysed: Samples jointly harbored 60 to 70 TRBV and some 13 TRBJ segments. TCRdb analysed the multiplex PCR reads with MiXCR anew, one entry per CDR3 protein. It is TCRdb's table, rather than the study itself, that gives the V and J calls and clone size. Altogether 400,000 or so distinct CDR3 sequences are present, less than 25% being singletons, with the ten largest covering about a fifth. The source of the sample is a study of regulatory T cells in long-lasting Graves disease. Study-wide results and limits: The study found lower TCR diversity in persistent Graves' patients than in newly diagnosed ones.

Regarding time point: persistent/refractory GD, antithyroid drugs over 5 years with positive TRAb. PBMC RNA served as the TCR library source. The CDR3 runs 16 residues. Trimming shortened V by 3 bases and J by 2 bases, and 15 bases separated the two germline ends. Germline V gene lookup returns CDR1 SGHAT and CDR2 FQNNGV. V is TRBV11-2 and J is TRBJ2-3; tentatively, D is TRBD2 (6 bases). The sequencing used peripheral blood mononuclear cells (PBMCs), collected when the disease was refractory, from a patient treated with antithyroid drugs. The TCR originated in a female donor with Graves disease. The DNA for the CDR3 is TGTGCCAGCAGCTTCGACGGTACGGGAGTCACAGATACGCAGTATTTT. It translates to CASSFDGTGVTDTQYF.